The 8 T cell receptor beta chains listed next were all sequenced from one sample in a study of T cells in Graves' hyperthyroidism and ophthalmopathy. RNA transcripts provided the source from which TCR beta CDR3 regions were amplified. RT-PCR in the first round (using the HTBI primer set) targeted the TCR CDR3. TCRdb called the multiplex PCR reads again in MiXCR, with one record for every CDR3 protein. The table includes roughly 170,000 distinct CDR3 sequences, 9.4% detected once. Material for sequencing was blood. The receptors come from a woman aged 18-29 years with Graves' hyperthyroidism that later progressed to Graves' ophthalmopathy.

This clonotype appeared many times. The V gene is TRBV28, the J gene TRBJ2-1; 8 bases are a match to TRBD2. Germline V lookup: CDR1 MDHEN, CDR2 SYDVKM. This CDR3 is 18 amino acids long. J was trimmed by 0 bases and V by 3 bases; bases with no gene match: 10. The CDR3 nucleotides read TGTGCCAGCAGTTTGGATTTAGCGGGGCGGCTCTCCTACAATGAGCAGTTCTTC. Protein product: CASSLDLAGRLSYNEQFF.

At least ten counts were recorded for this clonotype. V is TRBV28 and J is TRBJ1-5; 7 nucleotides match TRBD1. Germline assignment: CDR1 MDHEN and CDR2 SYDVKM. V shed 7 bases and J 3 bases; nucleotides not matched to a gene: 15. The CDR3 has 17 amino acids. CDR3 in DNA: TGTGCCAGCACCTTTACATTTAGGACAGGCCTCAATCAGCCCCAGCATTTT. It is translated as CASTFTFRTGLNQPQHF.

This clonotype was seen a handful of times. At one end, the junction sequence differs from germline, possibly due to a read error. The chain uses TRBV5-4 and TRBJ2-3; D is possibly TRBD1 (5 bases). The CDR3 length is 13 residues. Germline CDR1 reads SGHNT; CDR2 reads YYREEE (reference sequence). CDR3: CASSLAFTGTQYF. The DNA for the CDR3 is TGTGCCAGCAGCTTGGCCTTCACAGGTACGCAGTATTTT.

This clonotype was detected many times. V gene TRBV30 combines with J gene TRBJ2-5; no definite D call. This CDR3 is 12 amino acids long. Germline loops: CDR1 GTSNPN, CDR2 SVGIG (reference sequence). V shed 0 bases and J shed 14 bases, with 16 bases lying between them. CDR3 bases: TGTGCCTGGAGTGTAATCGAGTTTATCATTTACTTC. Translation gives CAWSVIEFIIYF.

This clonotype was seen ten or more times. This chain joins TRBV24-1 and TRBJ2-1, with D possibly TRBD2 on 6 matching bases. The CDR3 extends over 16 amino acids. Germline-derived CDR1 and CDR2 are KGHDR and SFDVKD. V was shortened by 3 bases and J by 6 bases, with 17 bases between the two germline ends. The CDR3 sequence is CATSDPTSGVRNEQFF. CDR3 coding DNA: TGTGCCACCAGTGATCCGACTAGTGGGGTGCGCAATGAGCAGTTCTTC.

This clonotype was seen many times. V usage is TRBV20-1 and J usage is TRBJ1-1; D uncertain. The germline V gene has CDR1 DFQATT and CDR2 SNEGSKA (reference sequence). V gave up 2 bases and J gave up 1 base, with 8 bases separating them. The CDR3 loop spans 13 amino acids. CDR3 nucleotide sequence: TGCAGTGCTAGATTCCCAGCGAACACTGAAGCTTTCTTT. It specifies CSARFPANTEAFF.

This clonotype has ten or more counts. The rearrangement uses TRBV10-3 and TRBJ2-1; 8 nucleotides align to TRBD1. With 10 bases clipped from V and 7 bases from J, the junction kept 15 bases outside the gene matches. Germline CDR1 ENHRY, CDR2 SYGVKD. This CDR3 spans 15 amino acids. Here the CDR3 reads CATAIGQGGMNEQFF. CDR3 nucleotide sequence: TGTGCCACCGCAATCGGACAGGGTGGTATGAATGAGCAGTTCTTC.

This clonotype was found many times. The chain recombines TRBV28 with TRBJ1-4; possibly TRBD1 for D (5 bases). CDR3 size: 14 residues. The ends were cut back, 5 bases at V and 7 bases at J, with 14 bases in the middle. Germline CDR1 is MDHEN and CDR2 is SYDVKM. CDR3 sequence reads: CASSASGGFEKLFF. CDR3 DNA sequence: TGTGCCAGCAGTGCCTCTGGGGGGTTTGAAAAACTGTTTTTT.